What follows are 14 T cell receptor beta chains derived from one specimen sequenced in a study of vaccination and CD4 T cells after COVID-19. Treatment in this sample: roughly 10-day PBMC culture with coronavirus spike peptide pools or control peptides (ViraFEST assay). With the Oncomine TCR Beta short-read assay, DNA from cultured CD4+ T cells was sequenced. TCRdb processed the PCR reads anew with MiXCR; each CDR3 protein has one entry. The data show approximately 12,000 distinct CDR3 sequences, approximately 50% seen once. Their antigens are not known. The sample consisted of CD4+ T cells from blood, cultured in vitro. These receptors were taken from a human donor who had recovered from COVID-19.

The chain couples TRBV25-1 to TRBJ2-4, with TRBD1 matching 11 bases. Looked up from germline, CDR1 is MGHDK and CDR2 is SYGVNS. The length of the CDR3 is 19 residues. V shed 4 bases, J shed 1 base, and the junction held 12 bases outside the gene matches. CDR3 residues: CASSGGGTGGSFAKNIQYF. The DNA of the CDR3 is TGTGCCAGCAGTGGAGGGGGGACAGGGGGATCATTTGCCAAAAACATTCAGTACTTC.

The genes are TRBV20-1 and TRBJ2-3, with 9 bases lining up with TRBD2. The CDR3 extends over 18 amino acids. Trimming took 3 bases from V and 0 from J; bases not matched to a gene: 13. CDR1 is DFQATT and CDR2 is SNEGSKA in the germline V gene (reference sequence). The CDR3 nucleotides read TGCAGTGCTAGTGCAGGAGCGGGGGGCCCTCTAAGCACAGATACGCAGTATTTT. Amino acids: CSASAGAGGPLSTDTQYF.

This chain uses TRBV7-2 with TRBJ2-5; D is possibly TRBD2 (7 bases). Germline values: CDR1 SGHTA, CDR2 FQGNSA. Trimming removed 5 bases from V and 2 bases from J, with 15 bases in between. The CDR3 runs to 15 residues. The CDR3 sequence: CASSPIRGAQETQYF. CDR3 in DNA: TGTGCCAGCAGCCCAATACGGGGGGCACAAGAGACCCAGTACTTC.

This clonotype was seen only a few times. The chain recombines TRBV19 with TRBJ1-5; possible D gene TRBD1, 6 bases. Germline assignment: CDR1 LNHDA and CDR2 SQIVND (reference sequence). Deletions cut 9 bases from V and 2 bases from J, with 26 bases between. This CDR3 spans 18 amino acids. As DNA, the CDR3 is TGTGCCAGCCGAAAGTCGGGACACCCGGGGGATGGCAATCAGCCCCAGCATTTT. Residues: CASRKSGHPGDGNQPQHF.

This clonotype came up a few times. The rearrangement links TRBV6-1 to TRBJ1-4; D is unresolved. This CDR3 contains 12 residues. CDR1 is MNHNS and CDR2 is SASEGT in the germline V gene. V was cut by 6 bases and J by 8 bases, with 10 bases left in between. The CDR3 region is CASSPVGEKLFF. In DNA, the CDR3 is TGTGCCAGCAGCCCGGTCGGGGAAAAACTGTTTTTT.

The V and J genes are TRBV10-3 and TRBJ2-3; 7 bases align to TRBD2. Per germline, CDR1 ENHRY and CDR2 SYGVKD. This CDR3 has 17 amino acids. Germline trimming cut 8 bases from V and 2 bases from J; bases unmatched to any gene: 16. The CDR3 bases are TGTGCCATCCGAAGCATACTGGCGGGAGCAGCCACAGATACGCAGTATTTT. Its protein product is CAIRSILAGAATDTQYF.

J is TRBJ1-2 and V is TRBV2; D possibly corresponds to TRBD1 (5 bases). Germline lookup yields CDR1 SNHLY and CDR2 FYNNEI. V lost 6 bases and J 3 bases, leaving 17 bases between the germline ends. The CDR3 sequence is 15 residues long. The CDR3 loop is CASRPRQKSDYGYTF. CDR3 nucleotides: TGTGCCAGCAGACCTCGACAGAAGTCTGACTATGGCTACACCTTC.

The rearrangement links TRBV20-1 to TRBJ2-3; TRBD2 is a possible D gene (6 bases). V lost 1 base and J lost 5, with 19 bases in between. Per germline, CDR1 DFQATT and CDR2 SNEGSKA (reference sequence). The CDR3 is made up of 16 amino acids. CDR3 in amino acids: CSARGFRAGPRDTQYF. CDR3 bases: TGCAGTGCTAGAGGGTTTAGGGCGGGACCCAGAGATACGCAGTATTTT.

This clonotype occurred once. The V and J genes are TRBV20-1 and TRBJ1-4; tentatively, D is TRBD1 (6 bases). V lost 0 bases and J lost 8, with 13 bases in between. The CDR3 totals 14 residues. Germline V gene lookup returns CDR1 DFQATT and CDR2 SNEGSKA (reference sequence). The chain's CDR3 is CSARDRGGEEKLFF. The DNA for the CDR3 is TGCAGTGCTAGAGACAGGGGAGGTGAAGAAAAACTGTTTTTT.

This clonotype was counted once. The genes are TRBV7-2 and TRBJ1-2, with D uncertain. There are 17 residues in the CDR3. Trimming left V 5 bases short and J 0 bases short, with 19 bases between. The germline V gene has CDR1 SGHTA and CDR2 FQGNSA. This chain's CDR3 is CASSPLASKPSNYGYTF. The DNA for the CDR3 is TGTGCCAGCAGCCCACTCGCCTCCAAACCTTCTAACTATGGCTACACCTTC.

This clonotype was observed a handful of times. V usage is TRBV7-2 and J usage is TRBJ2-3; 7 bases map to TRBD2. Germline-derived CDR1 and CDR2 are SGHTA and FQGNSA. The J segment lost 6 bases and the V segment lost 3 bases, leaving 12 bases of the junction unmatched. This CDR3 contains 16 residues. DNA for the CDR3: TGTGCCAGCAGCTTTGCGGCGGGGGAACCCGGGGATACGCAGTATTTT. This codes for CASSFAAGEPGDTQYF.

This clonotype was detected once. The chain uses TRBV20-1 and TRBJ2-7; TRBD2 aligns across 9 bases. The germline gives CDR1 DFQATT, CDR2 SNEGSKA (reference sequence). The CDR3 runs to 14 residues. The V segment lost 5 bases and the J segment 4 bases; nucleotides outside the gene matches: 9. For the CDR3, the DNA is TGCAGTGCTGATACCCGGACTAGCGTTTACGAGCAGTACTTC. Residues: CSADTRTSVYEQYF.

The V call is TRBV7-2, the J call TRBJ2-7; D not resolved. Germline assignment: CDR1 SGHTA and CDR2 FQGNSA. The CDR3 is 12 residues long. Trimming took 2 bases from V and 5 from J, leaving 7 bases between them. CDR3 sequence (DNA): TGTGCCAGCAGCTTATCCCGCGACGAGCAGTACTTC. It translates to CASSLSRDEQYF.

The J gene is TRBJ2-7, the V gene TRBV4-3, with D possibly called TRBD1 or TRBD2 (6 bases each). Germline loops: CDR1 LGHNA, CDR2 YSLEER. V gave up 1 base and J gave up 4 bases, with 14 bases separating them. The CDR3 spans 15 residues. CDR3 sequence (DNA): TGCGCCAGCAGCCAAGTCGGCGGAGGGGGATACGAGCAGTACTTC. It specifies CASSQVGGGGYEQYF.